This T cell receptor (beta chain) was sequenced during a study of blood T cell repertoires in COVID-19. Across the study: Acute-phase and convalescent COVID-19 samples originated in the United States, Italy and Spain. PBMCs, B-cell-depleted T cells, or T cells provided the cDNA or gDNA that made up the material.

The germline V gene has CDR1 WSHSY and CDR2 SAAADI. V dropped 2 bases and J dropped 2 bases, with 15 bases sitting between them. The CDR3 is 16 residues long. In this sample, this clone turned up a few times. In the authors' methods: Amplification from reference gene primers served as the basis for estimated nucleated cell counts. The assay was immunoSEQ multiplex PCR, and TCRdb's table has in-frame clones only and misses some. V, J and clone size are taken as reported in that table, and D and trimming were inferred from the DNA itself. The repertoire holds 200,000 or so clones, with more than 65% as singletons.

This chain joins TRBV10-2 and TRBJ2-5; D may be TRBD2 (5 bases). This TCR was sampled from a human donor in a cohort sampled during active COVID-19. The material sequenced was peripheral blood. The CDR3 reads CASSEPVISGQETQYF. CDR3 DNA sequence: TGCGCCAGCAGTGAGCCGGTGATCAGCGGACAAGAGACCCAGTACTTC.